This TCR beta chain was found in a study of blood T cell repertoires in COVID-19. This CDR3 spans 15 amino acids. The V end was cut by 3 bases, the J end by 2 bases, with 11 bases between. CDR1 is LGHDT and CDR2 is YNNKEL in the germline V gene (reference sequence). Original data processing: Estimation of nucleated cell counts relied on the amplification of reference gene primers. Profiled with immunoSEQ multiplex PCR; TCRdb holds only in-frame clones, not every one. The V and J calls and clone size are taken from that table; D and trimming were inferred from the DNA. The data hold approximately 150,000 clones, with approximately 79% observed a single time.

The sequenced sample was peripheral blood. The V gene is TRBV3-1 (or the pseudogene TRBV3-2), the J gene TRBJ1-3; D may be TRBD1 (5 bases). The receptor was derived from a woman aged 80 or over with acute or convalescent COVID-19. The CDR3 nucleotides are TGTGCCAGCAGCCAGCGGGGGGGGGCTGGAAACACCATATATTTT. Protein sequence: CASSQRGGAGNTIYF.